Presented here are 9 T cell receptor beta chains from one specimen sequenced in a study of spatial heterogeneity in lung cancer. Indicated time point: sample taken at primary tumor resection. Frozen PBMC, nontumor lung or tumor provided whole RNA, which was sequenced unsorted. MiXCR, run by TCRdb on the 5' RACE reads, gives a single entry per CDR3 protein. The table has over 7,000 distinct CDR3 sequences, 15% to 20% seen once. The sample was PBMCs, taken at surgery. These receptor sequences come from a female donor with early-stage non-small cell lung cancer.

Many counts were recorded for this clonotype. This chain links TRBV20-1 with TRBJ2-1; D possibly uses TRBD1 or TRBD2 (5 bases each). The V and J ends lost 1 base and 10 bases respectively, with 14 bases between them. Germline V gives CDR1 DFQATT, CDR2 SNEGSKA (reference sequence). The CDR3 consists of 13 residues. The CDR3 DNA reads TGCAGTGCTAGAGTCTACCGTGGGGGAGAGCAGTTCTTC. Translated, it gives CSARVYRGGEQFF.

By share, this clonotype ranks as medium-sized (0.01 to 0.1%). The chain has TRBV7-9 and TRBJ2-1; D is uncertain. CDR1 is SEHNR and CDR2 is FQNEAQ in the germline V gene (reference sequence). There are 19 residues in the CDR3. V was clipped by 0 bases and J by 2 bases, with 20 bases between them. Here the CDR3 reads CASSLAGQARGGTYNEQFF. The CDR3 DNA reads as TGTGCCAGCAGCTTAGCCGGGCAGGCGAGAGGTGGGACCTACAATGAGCAGTTCTTC.

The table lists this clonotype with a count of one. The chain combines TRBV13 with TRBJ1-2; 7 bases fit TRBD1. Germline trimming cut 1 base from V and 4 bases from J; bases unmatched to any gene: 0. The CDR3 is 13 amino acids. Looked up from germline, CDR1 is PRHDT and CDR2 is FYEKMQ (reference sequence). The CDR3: CASSLAGGYGYTF. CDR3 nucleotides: TGTGCCAGCAGCTTAGCAGGGGGCTATGGCTACACCTTC.

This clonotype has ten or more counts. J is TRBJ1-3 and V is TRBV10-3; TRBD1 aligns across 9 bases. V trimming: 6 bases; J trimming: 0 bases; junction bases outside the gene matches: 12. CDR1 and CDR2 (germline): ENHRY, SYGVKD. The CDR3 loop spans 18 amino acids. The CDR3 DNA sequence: TGTGCCATCAGGGATCCGTATCGGACAGGGGCCTCTGGAAACACCATATATTTT. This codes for CAIRDPYRTGASGNTIYF.

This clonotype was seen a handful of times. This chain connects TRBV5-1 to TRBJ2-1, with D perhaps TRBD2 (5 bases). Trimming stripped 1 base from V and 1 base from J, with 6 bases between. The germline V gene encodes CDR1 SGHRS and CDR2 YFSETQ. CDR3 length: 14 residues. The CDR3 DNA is TGCGCCAGCAGCTTGACTAGATCCTACAATGAGCAGTTCTTC. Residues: CASSLTRSYNEQFF.

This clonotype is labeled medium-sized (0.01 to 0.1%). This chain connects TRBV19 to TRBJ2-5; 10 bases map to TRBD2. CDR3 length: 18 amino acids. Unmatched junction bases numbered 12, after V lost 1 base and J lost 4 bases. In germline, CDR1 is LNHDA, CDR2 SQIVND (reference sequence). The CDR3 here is CASSIVQGLATERETQYF. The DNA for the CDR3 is TGTGCCAGTAGTATAGTCCAGGGACTAGCGACGGAGAGAGAGACCCAGTACTTC.

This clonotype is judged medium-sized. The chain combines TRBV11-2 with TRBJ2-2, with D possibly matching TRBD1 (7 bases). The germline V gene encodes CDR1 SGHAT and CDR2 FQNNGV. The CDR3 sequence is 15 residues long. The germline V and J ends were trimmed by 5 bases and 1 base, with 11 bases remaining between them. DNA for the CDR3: TGTGCCAGCAGCCGCAGGGGGGAGAACACCGGGGAGCTGTTTTTT. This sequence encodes CASSRRGENTGELFF.

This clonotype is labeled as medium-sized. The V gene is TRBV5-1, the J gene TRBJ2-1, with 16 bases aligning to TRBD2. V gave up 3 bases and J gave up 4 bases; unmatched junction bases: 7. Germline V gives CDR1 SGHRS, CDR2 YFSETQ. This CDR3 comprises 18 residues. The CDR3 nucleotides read TGCGCCAGCAGCTCCGGGACTAGCGGGAGGGCTAGGTACAATGAGCAGTTCTTC. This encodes CASSSGTSGRARYNEQFF.

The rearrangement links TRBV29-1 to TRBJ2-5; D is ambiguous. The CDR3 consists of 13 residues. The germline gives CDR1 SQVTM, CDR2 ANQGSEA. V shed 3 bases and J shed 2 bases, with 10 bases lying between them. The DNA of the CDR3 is TGCAGCGTTGAGGGTCTGGAACAAGAGACCCAGTACTTC. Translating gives CSVEGLEQETQYF. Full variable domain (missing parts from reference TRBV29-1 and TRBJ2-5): SAVISQKPSRDICQRGTSLTIQCQVDSQVTMMFWYRQQPGQSLTLIATANQGSEATYESGFVIDKFPISRPNLTFSTLTVSNMSPEDSSIYLCSVEGLEQETQYFGPGTRLLVL.